These 19 T cell receptor beta chains were all obtained from the same sample, sequenced in a study of blood T cell repertoires in COVID-19. TCRdb's copy holds only in-frame clones and misses some; the assay was immunoSEQ multiplex PCR. Of about 29,000 clones listed, 80% to 90% were seen once; the top ten hold 9.9%. Source material: peripheral blood. These receptors all come from a human donor in a cohort sampled during active COVID-19.

The V gene is TRBV27, the J gene TRBJ2-3; 7 bases match TRBD1. In germline, CDR1 is MNHEY, CDR2 SMNVEV (reference sequence). The V segment lost 5 bases and the J segment 2 bases; nucleotides outside the gene matches: 7. CDR3 size: 15 residues. This chain's CDR3 is CASSGLGQLTDTQYF. In nucleotides, the CDR3 is TGTGCCAGCAGTGGCCTGGGACAGCTCACAGATACGCAGTATTTT.

The V gene is TRBV5-1, the J gene TRBJ1-1; a possible D gene is TRBD1 (5 bases). This CDR3 region has 16 residues. The V gene's germline CDR1 is SGHRS and CDR2 YFSETQ. Trimming stripped 4 bases from V and 2 bases from J, with 18 bases between. The DNA for the CDR3 is TGCGCCAGCAGCCCTATAACAACAGGATTAAACACTGAAGCTTTCTTT. Translated: CASSPITTGLNTEAFF.

This chain connects TRBV7-3 to TRBJ2-3; TRBD2 matches 12 bases. The CDR3 runs to 16 residues. Per the germline V gene, CDR1 is SGHTA and CDR2 is FQGTGA. The V gene end was trimmed by 4 bases and the J gene end by 2 bases; junction bases not matched to a gene: 4. The CDR3 region is CASSSGLAGTTDTQYF. The CDR3 DNA follows: TGTGCCAGCAGCTCCGGACTAGCGGGGACCACAGATACGCAGTATTTT.

This clone is a singleton in its sample. This chain uses TRBV7-2 with TRBJ2-3, with 8 positions matching TRBD2. Germline V CDR1 and CDR2: SGHTA, FQGNSA. This CDR3 contains 18 residues. Losses at the gene ends were 1 base for V and 0 bases for J; bases not matched to a gene: 9. The CDR3 sequence: CASSLDTLAGLSTDTQYF. In DNA, the CDR3 is TGTGCCAGCAGCTTAGATACCCTAGCGGGCCTGAGCACAGATACGCAGTATTTT.

The sample holds a few counts of this clone. V gene TRBV10-3 combines with J gene TRBJ1-2; D is ambiguous. The CDR3 has 15 amino acids. Germline V gene lookup returns CDR1 ENHRY and CDR2 SYGVKD. Trimming shortened V by 7 bases and J by 2 bases, and 17 bases separated the two germline ends. CDR3 in amino acids: CAINNPLHSNYGYTF. The CDR3 DNA reads as TGTGCCATCAATAATCCCCTTCATAGCAACTATGGCTACACCTTC.

This chain uses TRBV6-6 with TRBJ1-1; D may be TRBD1 (6 bases). CDR1 is MNHNY, CDR2 SVGAGI, per germline (reference sequence). This CDR3 comprises 14 residues. The V end was cut by 2 bases, the J end by 2 bases, with 9 bases between. CDR3 loop: CASSYMGQNTEAFF. DNA of the CDR3: TGTGCCAGCAGTTACATGGGACAAAACACTGAAGCTTTCTTT.

The V and J genes are TRBV7-2 and TRBJ1-4; TRBD1 might be the D (6 bases). The V end lost 4 bases, the J end lost 4 bases, and 13 bases lay between the germline ends. Looked up from germline, CDR1 is SGHTA and CDR2 is FQGNSA. The CDR3 consists of 15 residues. This CDR3 is CASSSQDSGNEKLFF. Here the CDR3 DNA reads TGTGCCAGCAGCTCCCAGGACAGTGGTAATGAAAAACTGTTTTTT.

The J gene is TRBJ2-1, the V gene TRBV7-6, with D unclear. V lost 5 bases to trimming and J lost 7 bases, with 9 bases between them. CDR3 length: 12 amino acids. CDR1 and CDR2 from the germline V gene are SGHVS and FNYEAQ. The CDR3 is CASSLGWNEQFF. Here the CDR3 DNA reads TGTGCCAGCAGCCTCGGGTGGAATGAGCAGTTCTTC.

V usage is TRBV5-5 and J usage is TRBJ2-3, with D uncertain. The CDR3 totals 14 residues. Germline CDR1 and CDR2: SGHKS and YYEKEE (reference sequence). Trimming shortened V by 0 bases and J by 1 base, and 6 bases separated the two germline ends. CDR3 sequence: CASSLVPGTDTQYF. For the CDR3, the DNA is TGTGCCAGCAGCTTGGTCCCTGGCACAGATACGCAGTATTTT.

The gene calls are TRBV9 and TRBJ2-7; TRBD1 aligns across 7 bases. CDR3 size: 15 residues. V shed 0 bases and J 2 bases; nucleotides not matched to a gene: 5. Germline CDR1 and CDR2: SGDLS and YYNGEE. This CDR3 is CASSVGGDSAYEQYF. CDR3 DNA: TGTGCCAGCAGCGTAGGTGGGGACAGTGCCTACGAGCAGTACTTC. Complete variable domain (other parts from reference TRBV9 and TRBJ2-7): DSGVTQTPKHLITATGQRVTLRCSPRSGDLSVYWYQQSLDQGLQFLIQYYNGEERAKGNILERFSAQQFPDLHSELNLSSLELGDSALYFCASSVGGDSAYEQYFGPGTRLTVT.

The gene calls are TRBV6-5 and TRBJ1-3; D is perhaps TRBD1 (5 bases). V gave up 0 bases and J gave up 1 base, with 7 bases separating them. Germline CDR1 is MNHEY and CDR2 is SVGAGI. This CDR3 contains 15 residues. CDR3 residues: CASSYSKGSGNTIYF. The CDR3 DNA reads TGTGCCAGCAGTTACTCGAAGGGGTCTGGAAACACCATATATTTT.

V gene TRBV19 combines with J gene TRBJ1-1; D is possibly TRBD1 (5 bases). The CDR3 consists of 14 residues. Germline V gives CDR1 LNHDA, CDR2 SQIVND (reference sequence). With 5 bases removed from V and 1 base from J, the gap between germline ends came to 11 bases. The CDR3 region is CASSPFGGNTEAFF. The CDR3 region has the DNA TGTGCCAGTAGTCCCTTCGGGGGGAACACTGAAGCTTTCTTT.

This sequence joins TRBV5-1 and TRBJ2-7; TRBD2 matches at 8 bases. Looked up from germline, CDR1 is SGHRS and CDR2 is YFSETQ. Germline trimming cut 0 bases from V and 6 bases from J; bases unmatched to any gene: 8. The CDR3 is 15 amino acids. CDR3 residues: CASSLAGGVRGEQYF. Here the CDR3 DNA reads TGCGCCAGCAGCTTGGCCGGGGGGGTACGAGGCGAGCAGTACTTC. The whole variable domain, remainder taken from reference TRBV5-1 and TRBJ2-7, is KAGVTQTPRYLIKTRGQQVTLSCSPISGHRSVSWYQQTPGQGLQFLFEYFSETQRNKGNFPGRFSGRQFSNSRSEMNVSTLELGDSALYLCASSLAGGVRGEQYFGPGTRLTVT.

This clone was counted only a few times. J is TRBJ2-7 and V is TRBV3-1 (or the pseudogene TRBV3-2), with 11 positions matching TRBD2. With 4 bases clipped from V and 3 bases from J, the junction kept 8 bases outside the gene matches. Germline assignment: CDR1 LGHDT and CDR2 YNNKEL (reference sequence). The CDR3 has 16 amino acids. CDR3 region: CASSLSNLAGGYEQYF. CDR3 in DNA: TGTGCCAGCAGCCTATCAAACCTAGCGGGGGGCTACGAGCAGTACTTC.

This chain connects TRBV4-1 to TRBJ2-1; D is unclear. The V end lost 1 base, the J end lost 4 bases, and 11 bases lay between the germline ends. Germline CDR1 reads MGHRA; CDR2 reads YSYEKL. This CDR3 has 15 amino acids. The CDR3 DNA sequence: TGCGCCAGCAGCCAAGTGCGACAAAGGTACAATGAGCAGTTCTTC. Encoded protein: CASSQVRQRYNEQFF.

The chain uses TRBV24-1 and TRBJ2-7; TRBD2 aligns across 7 bases. V shed 4 bases and J 0 bases; nucleotides not matched to a gene: 11. CDR1 is KGHDR, CDR2 SFDVKD, per germline. CDR3 length: 17 residues. The CDR3 protein is CATSESSGTTHSYEQYF. The CDR3 nucleotides read TGTGCCACCAGTGAGTCTTCCGGGACTACCCACTCCTACGAGCAGTACTTC.

This sequence joins TRBV11-2 and TRBJ2-5, with D maybe TRBD2 (6 bases). Trimming cost V 9 bases and J 4 bases, with 21 bases left between them. Germline-derived CDR1 and CDR2 are SGHAT and FQNNGV. This CDR3 contains 15 residues. Here the CDR3 reads CASGLAGSRVETQYF. CDR3 bases: TGTGCCAGTGGACTGGCGGGGTCGCGGGTAGAGACCCAGTACTTC.

V and J are TRBV19 and TRBJ2-1, with 7 bases aligning to TRBD1. Per the germline V gene, CDR1 is LNHDA and CDR2 is SQIVND (reference sequence). This CDR3 has 14 amino acids. V lost 3 bases, J lost 2 bases, and 1 base stayed unmatched. CDR3 loop: CASSMQGAYNEQFF. CDR3 DNA sequence: TGTGCCAGTAGTATGCAGGGGGCCTACAATGAGCAGTTCTTC.

The chain is built from TRBV30 and TRBJ1-3; the D is unclear. The CDR3 spans 15 residues. The germline gives CDR1 GTSNPN, CDR2 SVGIG (reference sequence). V gave up 2 bases and J gave up 0 bases, with 11 bases separating them. The CDR3 loop reads CAWSNFQRSGNTIYF. The CDR3 nucleotides are TGTGCCTGGAGTAACTTCCAGCGCTCTGGAAACACCATATATTTT.